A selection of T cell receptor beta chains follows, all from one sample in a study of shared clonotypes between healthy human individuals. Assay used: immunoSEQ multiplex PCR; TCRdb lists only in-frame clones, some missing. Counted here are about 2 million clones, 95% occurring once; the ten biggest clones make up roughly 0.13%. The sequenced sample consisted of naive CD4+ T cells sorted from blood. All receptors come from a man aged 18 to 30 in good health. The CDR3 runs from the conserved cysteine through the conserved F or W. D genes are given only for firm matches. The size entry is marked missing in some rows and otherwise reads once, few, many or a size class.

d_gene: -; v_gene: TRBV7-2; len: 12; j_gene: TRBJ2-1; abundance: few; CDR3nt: TGTGCCAGCAGCTTAGCCTACAATGAGCAGTTCTTC; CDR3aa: CASSLAYNEQFF
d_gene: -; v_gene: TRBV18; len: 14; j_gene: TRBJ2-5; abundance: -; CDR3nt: TGTGCCAGCTCACCACCTTCGGGGGGCGAGACCCAGTACTTC; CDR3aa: CASSPPSGGETQYF
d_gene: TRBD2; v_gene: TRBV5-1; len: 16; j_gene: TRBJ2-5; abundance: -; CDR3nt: TGCGCCAGCAGCTTGGGACTAGCGGGAGGGCAGGAGACCCAGTACTTC; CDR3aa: CASSLGLAGGQETQYF
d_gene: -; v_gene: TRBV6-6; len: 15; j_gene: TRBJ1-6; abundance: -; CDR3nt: TGTGCCAGCACTCCCATTAGGCTCGGAGATTCACCCCTCCACTTT; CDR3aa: CASTPIRLGDSPLHF
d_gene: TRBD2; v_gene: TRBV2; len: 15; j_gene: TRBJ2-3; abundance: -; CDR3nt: TGTGCCAGCAGTGCATCTAGCGGAGGCACAGATACGCAGTATTTT; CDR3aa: CASSASSGGTDTQYF
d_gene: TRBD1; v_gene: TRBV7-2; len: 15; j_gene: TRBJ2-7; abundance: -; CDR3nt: TGTGCCAGCAGCGACCGGGACAGGATAGCTTACGAGCAGTACTTC; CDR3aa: CASSDRDRIAYEQYF
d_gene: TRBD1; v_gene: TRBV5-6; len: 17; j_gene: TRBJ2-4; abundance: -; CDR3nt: TGTGCCAGCAGCCCTCCGATTGGACAGGGGGCCAAAAACATTCAGTACTTC; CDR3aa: CASSPPIGQGAKNIQYF
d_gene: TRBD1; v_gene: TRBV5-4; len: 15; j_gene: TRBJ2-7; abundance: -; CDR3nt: TGTGCCAGCAGCTTGGCCGGGACAGTAGCCTACGAGCAGTACTTC; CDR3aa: CASSLAGTVAYEQYF
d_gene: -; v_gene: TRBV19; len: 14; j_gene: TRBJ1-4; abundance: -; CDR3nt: TGTGCCAGTATAGCACCGGGACCGAATGAAAAACTGTTTTTT; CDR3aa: CASIAPGPNEKLFF
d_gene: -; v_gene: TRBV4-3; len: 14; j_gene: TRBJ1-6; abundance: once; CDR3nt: TGCGCCAGCAGCCAAGAAATTACCAATTCACCCCTCCACTTT; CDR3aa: CASSQEITNSPLHF
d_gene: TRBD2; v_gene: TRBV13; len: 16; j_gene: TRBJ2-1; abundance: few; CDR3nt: TGTGCCAGCAGCTTGCTAAGCGGGAGGGCCGACAATGAGCAGTTCTTC; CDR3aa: CASSLLSGRADNEQFF
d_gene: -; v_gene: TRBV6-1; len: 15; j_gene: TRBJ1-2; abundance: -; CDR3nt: TGTGCCAGCAGTGAAGCGCCCGGTCGGGAATATGGCTACACCTTC; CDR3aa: CASSEAPGREYGYTF
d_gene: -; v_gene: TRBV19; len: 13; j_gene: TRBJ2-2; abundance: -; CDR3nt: TGTGCCAGTACGACGGTGAACACCGGGGAGCTGTTTTTT; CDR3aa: CASTTVNTGELFF
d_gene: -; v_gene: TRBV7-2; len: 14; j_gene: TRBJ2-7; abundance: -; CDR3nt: TGTGCCAGCAGCTTCGATCGGTTTTCCTACGAGCAGTACTTC; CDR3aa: CASSFDRFSYEQYF
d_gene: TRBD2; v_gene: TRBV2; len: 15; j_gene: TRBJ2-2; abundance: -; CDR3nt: TGTGCCAGCAGTCTCGGACTAGAGGGGCCCGGGGAGCTGTTTTTT; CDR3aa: CASSLGLEGPGELFF
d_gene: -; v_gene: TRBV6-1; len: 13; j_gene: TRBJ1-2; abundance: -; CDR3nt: TGTGCCAGCAGTGAACAACCCAACTATGGCTACACCTTC; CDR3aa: CASSEQPNYGYTF
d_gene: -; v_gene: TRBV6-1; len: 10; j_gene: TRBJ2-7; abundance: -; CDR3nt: TGTGCCAGCGTAGCCTACGAGCAGTACTTC; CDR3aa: CASVAYEQYF
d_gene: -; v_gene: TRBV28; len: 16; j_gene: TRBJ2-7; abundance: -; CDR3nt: TGTGCCAGCAATGTCCGGGGGGCCTCAGCTTCCTACGAGCAGTACTTC; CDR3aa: CASNVRGASASYEQYF
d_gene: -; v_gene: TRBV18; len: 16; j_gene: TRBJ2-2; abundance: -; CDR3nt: TGTGCCAGCTCGCCTCTAGGGACTCAGAACACCGGGGAGCTGTTTTTT; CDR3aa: CASSPLGTQNTGELFF
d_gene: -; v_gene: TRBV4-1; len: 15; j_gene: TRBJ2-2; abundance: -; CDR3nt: TGCGCCAGCAGCCAGTCCCTAGTAGTCACCGGGGAGCTGTTTTTT; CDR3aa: CASSQSLVVTGELFF
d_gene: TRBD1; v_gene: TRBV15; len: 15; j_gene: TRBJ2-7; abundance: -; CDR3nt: TGTGCCACCAGCAGAGCTGACAGGGGGCCCTACGAGCAGTACTTC; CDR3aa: CATSRADRGPYEQYF
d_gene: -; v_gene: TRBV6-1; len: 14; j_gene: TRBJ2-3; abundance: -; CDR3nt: TGTGCCAGCAGGCGGGATTTTAGCACAGATACGCAGTATTTT; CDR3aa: CASRRDFSTDTQYF
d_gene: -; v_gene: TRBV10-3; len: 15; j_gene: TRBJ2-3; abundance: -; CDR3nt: TGTGCCATCGGGGATATAGGGGTTGGCACAGATACGCAGTATTTT; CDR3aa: CAIGDIGVGTDTQYF
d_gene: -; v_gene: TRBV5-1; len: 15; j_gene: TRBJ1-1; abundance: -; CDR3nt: TGCGCCAGCAGCTTGGAGGCAGGCGGGAACACTGAAGCTTTCTTT; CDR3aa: CASSLEAGGNTEAFF
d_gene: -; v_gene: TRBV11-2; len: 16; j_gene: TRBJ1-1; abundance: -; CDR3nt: TGTGCCAGCAGCCAAACGCCCCGCGGGACACACACTGAAGCTTTCTTT; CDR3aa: CASSQTPRGTHTEAFF
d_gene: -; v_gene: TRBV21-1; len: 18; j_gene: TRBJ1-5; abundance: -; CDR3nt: TGTGCCAGCAGCCCCAAAAGGGACAGGGAAAATAGCAATCAGCCCCAGCATTTT; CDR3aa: CASSPKRDRENSNQPQHF
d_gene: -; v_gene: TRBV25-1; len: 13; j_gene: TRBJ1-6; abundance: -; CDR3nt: TGTGCCAGCAGTGAACAGGGATCTTCACCCCTCCACTTT; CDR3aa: CASSEQGSSPLHF
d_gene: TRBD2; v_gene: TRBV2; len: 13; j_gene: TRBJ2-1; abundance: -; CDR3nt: TGTGCCAGCAGGCCGGGGGGATACAATGAGCAGTTCTTC; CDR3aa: CASRPGGYNEQFF
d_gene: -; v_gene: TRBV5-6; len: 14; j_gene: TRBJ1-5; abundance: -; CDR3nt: TGTGCCAGCAGCCCCTATTTCAGCAATCAGCCCCAGCATTTT; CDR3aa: CASSPYFSNQPQHF
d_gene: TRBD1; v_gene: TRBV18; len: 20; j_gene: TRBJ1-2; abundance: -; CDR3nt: TGTGCCAGCTCATTAACGACAGGGGGCCTCGCAGATGGGATGTATCTTGGCTACACCTTC; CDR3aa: CASSLTTGGLADGMYLGYTF
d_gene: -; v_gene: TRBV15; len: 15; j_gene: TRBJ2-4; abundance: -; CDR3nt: TGTGCCACCAGCAATACGGCATTAGCCAAAAACATTCAGTACTTC; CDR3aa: CATSNTALAKNIQYF
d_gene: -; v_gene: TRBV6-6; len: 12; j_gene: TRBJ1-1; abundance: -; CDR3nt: TGTGCCAGCAGATATACAGATTTGCAAGCTTTCTTT; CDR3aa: CASRYTDLQAFF